The text below deals with one T cell receptor (beta chain). Its target is unknown. Then a second PCR, running about 7 to 11 cycles, was carried out with a sample-barcoded 5' primer and a J-beta primer mix. TCRdb redid the calling of the 5' RACE reads with MiXCR, one entry per CDR3 protein. The profile shows some 750,000 distinct CDR3 sequences, 22% of them singletons. The data originate from a study of blood T cells in healthy people across ages. Study findings and constraints: TCR beta diversity tracked closely with naive T cell percentage. It was not known whether donors were CMV positive (a possible confounder of expanded clonotype changes).

Germline assignment: CDR1 DFQATT and CDR2 SNEGSKA (reference sequence). The CDR3 contains 16 residues. Sequenced input: blood. The chain joins TRBV20-1 to TRBJ2-5; TRBD2 aligns across 12 bases. TRBJ2-1 explains the end of the DNA better; the J call may be wrong. The TCR was taken from a man in his 70s in good health. The CDR3 sequence: CSAEPSGGAGYNEQFF. In DNA form, the CDR3 reads TGCAGTGCGGAACCTAGCGGGGGGGCAGGTTACAATGAGCAGTTCTTC.